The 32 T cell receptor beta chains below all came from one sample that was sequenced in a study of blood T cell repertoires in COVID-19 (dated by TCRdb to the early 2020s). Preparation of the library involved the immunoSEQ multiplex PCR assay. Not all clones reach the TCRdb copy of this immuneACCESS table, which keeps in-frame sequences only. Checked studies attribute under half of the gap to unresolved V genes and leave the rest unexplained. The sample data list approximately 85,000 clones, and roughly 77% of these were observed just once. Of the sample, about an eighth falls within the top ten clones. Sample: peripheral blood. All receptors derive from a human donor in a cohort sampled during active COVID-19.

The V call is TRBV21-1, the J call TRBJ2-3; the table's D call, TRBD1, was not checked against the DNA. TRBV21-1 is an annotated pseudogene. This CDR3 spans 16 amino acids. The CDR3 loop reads CASSLHWTESTDTQYF. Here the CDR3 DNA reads TGTGCCAGCAGCTTACACTGGACAGAGAGCACAGATACGCAGTATTTT.

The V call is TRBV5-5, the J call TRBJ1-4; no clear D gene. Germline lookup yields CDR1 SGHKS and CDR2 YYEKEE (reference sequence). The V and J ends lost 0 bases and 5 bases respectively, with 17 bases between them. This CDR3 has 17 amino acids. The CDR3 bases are TGTGCCAGCAGCTTGGCGCCCCTGGGCCCCAAGAATGAAAAACTGTTTTTT. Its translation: CASSLAPLGPKNEKLFF.

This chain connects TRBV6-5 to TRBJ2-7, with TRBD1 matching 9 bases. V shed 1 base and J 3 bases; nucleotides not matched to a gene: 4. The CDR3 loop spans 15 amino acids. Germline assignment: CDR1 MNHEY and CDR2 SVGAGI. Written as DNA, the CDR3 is TGTGCCAGCAGTTACTGGACGACAGGGGGCTACGAGCAGTACTTC. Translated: CASSYWTTGGYEQYF.

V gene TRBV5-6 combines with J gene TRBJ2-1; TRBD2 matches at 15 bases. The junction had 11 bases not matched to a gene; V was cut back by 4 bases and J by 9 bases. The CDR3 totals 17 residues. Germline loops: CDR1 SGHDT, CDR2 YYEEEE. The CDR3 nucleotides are TGTGCCAGCAGCCGTACGGGACTAGCGGGGGGTAAGGGTGAGCAGTTCTTC. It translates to CASSRTGLAGGKGEQFF.

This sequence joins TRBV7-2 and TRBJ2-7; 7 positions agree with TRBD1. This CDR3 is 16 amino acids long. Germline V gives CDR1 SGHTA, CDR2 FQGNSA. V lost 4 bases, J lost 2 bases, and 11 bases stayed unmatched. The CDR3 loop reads CASSSHDRTGAYEQYF. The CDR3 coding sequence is TGTGCCAGCAGCTCACACGATCGGACAGGTGCCTACGAGCAGTACTTC.

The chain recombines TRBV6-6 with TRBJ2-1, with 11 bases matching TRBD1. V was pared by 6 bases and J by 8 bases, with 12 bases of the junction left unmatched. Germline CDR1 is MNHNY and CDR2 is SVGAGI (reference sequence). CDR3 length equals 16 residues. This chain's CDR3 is CASRTRGDRGGDEQFF. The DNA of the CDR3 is TGTGCCAGCAGGACCCGTGGGGACAGGGGGGGAGATGAGCAGTTCTTC.

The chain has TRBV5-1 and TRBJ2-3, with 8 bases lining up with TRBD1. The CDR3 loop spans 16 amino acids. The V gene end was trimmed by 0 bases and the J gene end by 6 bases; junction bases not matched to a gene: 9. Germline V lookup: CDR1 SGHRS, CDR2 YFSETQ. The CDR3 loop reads CASSLAGTGSLDTQYF. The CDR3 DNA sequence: TGCGCCAGCAGCTTGGCCGGGACAGGATCGTTGGATACGCAGTATTTT.

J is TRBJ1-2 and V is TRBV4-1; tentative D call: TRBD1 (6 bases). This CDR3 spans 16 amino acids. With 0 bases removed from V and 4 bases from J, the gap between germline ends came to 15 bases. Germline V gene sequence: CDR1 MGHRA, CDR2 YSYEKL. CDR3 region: CASSQEGPTGPYGYTF. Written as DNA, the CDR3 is TGCGCCAGCAGCCAAGAGGGCCCTACAGGGCCCTATGGCTACACCTTC.

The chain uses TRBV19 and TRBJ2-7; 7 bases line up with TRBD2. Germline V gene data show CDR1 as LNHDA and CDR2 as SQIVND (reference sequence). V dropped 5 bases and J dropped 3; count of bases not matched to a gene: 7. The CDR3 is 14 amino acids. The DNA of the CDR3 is TGTGCCAGTAGTGCCCGGGAGGCAAGCTACGAGCAGTACTTC. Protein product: CASSAREASYEQYF.

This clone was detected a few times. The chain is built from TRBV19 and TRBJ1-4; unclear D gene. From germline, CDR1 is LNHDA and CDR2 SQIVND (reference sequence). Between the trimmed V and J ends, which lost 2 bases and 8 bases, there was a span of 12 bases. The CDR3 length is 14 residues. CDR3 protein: CASSIREGVEKLFF. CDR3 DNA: TGTGCCAGTAGTATACGCGAGGGTGTGGAAAAACTGTTTTTT. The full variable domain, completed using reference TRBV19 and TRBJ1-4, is DGGITQSPKYLFRKEGQNVTLSCEQNLNHDAMYWYRQDPGQGLRLIYYSQIVNDFQKGDIAEGYSVSREKKESFPLTVTSAQKNPTAFYLCASSIREGVEKLFFGSGTQLSVL.

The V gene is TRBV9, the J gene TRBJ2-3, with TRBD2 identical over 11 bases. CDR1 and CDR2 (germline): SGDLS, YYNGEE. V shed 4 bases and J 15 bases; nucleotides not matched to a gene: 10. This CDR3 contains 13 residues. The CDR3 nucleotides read TGTGCCAGCAGCATAGTAGCGGGGGGGCCTTTTTATTTT. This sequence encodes CASSIVAGGPFYF.

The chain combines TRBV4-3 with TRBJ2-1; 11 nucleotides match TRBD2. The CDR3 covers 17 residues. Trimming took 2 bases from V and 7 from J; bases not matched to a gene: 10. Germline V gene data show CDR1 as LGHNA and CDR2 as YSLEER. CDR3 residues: CASSQRSGGALGNEQFF. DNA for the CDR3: TGCGCCAGCAGCCAACGTAGCGGGGGGGCCTTGGGGAATGAGCAGTTCTTC.

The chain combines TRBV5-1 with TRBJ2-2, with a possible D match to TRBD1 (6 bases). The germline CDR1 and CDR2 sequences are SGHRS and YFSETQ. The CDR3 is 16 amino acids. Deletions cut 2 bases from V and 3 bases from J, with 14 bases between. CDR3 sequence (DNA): TGCGCCAGCAGCTTAACCGGGACACAATACACCGGGGAGCTGTTTTTT. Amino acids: CASSLTGTQYTGELFF.

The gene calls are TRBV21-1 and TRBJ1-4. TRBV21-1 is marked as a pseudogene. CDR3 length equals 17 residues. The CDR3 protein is CASSKGKHSRTNEKLFF. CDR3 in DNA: TGTGCCAGCAGCAAAGGTAAACATTCTAGAACTAATGAAAAACTGTTTTTT.

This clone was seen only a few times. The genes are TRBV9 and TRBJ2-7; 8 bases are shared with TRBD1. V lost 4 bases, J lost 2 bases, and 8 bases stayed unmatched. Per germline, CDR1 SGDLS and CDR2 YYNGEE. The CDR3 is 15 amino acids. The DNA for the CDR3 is TGTGCCAGCAGCATCTCCGGGACAGGCCCCTACGAGCAGTACTTC. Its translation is CASSISGTGPYEQYF. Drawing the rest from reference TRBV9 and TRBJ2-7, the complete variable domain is DSGVTQTPKHLITATGQRVTLRCSPRSGDLSVYWYQQSLDQGLQFLIQYYNGEERAKGNILERFSAQQFPDLHSELNLSSLELGDSALYFCASSISGTGPYEQYFGPGTRLTVT.

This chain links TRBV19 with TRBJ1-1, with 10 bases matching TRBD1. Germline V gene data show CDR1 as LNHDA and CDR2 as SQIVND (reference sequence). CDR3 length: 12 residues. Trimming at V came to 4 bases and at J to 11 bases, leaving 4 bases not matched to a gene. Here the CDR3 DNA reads TGTGCCAGTAGTAAGGACAGGGGGATTGCTTTCTTT. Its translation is CASSKDRGIAFF.

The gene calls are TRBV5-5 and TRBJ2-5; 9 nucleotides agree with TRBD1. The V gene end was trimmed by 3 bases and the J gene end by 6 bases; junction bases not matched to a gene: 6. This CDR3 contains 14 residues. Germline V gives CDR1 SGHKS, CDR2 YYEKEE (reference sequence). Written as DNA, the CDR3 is TGTGCCAGCAGCTGGGGACAGGGCACGCAGACCCAGTACTTC. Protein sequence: CASSWGQGTQTQYF.

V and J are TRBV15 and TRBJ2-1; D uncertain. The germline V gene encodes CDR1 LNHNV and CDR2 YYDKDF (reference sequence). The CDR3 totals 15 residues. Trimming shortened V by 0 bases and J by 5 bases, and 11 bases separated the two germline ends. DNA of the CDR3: TGTGCCACCAGCAGAGATATCCCCCCGGACAATGAGCAGTTCTTC. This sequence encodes CATSRDIPPDNEQFF.

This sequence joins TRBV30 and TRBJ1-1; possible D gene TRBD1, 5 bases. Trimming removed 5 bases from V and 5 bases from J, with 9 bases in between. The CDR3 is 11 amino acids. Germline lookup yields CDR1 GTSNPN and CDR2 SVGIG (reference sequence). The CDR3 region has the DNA TGTGCCTGGGGACATCAGACTGAAGCTTTCTTT. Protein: CAWGHQTEAFF.

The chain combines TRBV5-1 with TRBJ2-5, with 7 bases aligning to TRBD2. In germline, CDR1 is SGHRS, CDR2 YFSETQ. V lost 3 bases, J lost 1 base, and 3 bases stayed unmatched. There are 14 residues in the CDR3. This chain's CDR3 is CASSSTGGQETQYF. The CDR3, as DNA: TGCGCCAGCAGCTCGACGGGGGGCCAAGAGACCCAGTACTTC.

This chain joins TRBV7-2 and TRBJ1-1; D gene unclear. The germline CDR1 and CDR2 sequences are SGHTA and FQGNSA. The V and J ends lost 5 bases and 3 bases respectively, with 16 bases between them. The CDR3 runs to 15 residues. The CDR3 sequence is CASSPAAGGYTEAFF. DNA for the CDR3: TGTGCCAGCAGCCCTGCGGCGGGAGGGTACACTGAAGCTTTCTTT.

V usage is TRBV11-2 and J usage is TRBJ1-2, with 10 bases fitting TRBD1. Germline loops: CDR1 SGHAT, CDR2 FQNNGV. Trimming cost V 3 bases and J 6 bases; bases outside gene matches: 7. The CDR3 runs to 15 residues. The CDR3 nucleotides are TGTGCCAGCAGCTTCAGTCGGACAGGGGGGGATGGCTACACCTTC. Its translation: CASSFSRTGGDGYTF.

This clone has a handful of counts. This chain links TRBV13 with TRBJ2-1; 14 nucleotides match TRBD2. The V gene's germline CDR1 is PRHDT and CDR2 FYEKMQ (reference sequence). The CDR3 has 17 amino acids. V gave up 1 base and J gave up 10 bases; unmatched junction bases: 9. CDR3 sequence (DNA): TGTGCCAGCAGCTTAGTCGCCGGGACTAGCGGGGGAATGGAGCAGTTCTTC. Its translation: CASSLVAGTSGGMEQFF.

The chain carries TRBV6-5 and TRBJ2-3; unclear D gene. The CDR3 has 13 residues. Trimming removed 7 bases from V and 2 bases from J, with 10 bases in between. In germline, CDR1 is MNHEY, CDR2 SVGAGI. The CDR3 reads CASNLLLTDTQYF. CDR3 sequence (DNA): TGTGCCAGCAATCTACTACTCACAGATACGCAGTATTTT.

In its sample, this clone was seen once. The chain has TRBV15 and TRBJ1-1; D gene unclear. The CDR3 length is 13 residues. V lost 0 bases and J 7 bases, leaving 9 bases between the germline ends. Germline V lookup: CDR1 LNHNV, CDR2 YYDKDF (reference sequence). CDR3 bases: TGTGCCACCAGCAGAGATCCCACAAGTGAAGCTTTCTTT. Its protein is CATSRDPTSEAFF.

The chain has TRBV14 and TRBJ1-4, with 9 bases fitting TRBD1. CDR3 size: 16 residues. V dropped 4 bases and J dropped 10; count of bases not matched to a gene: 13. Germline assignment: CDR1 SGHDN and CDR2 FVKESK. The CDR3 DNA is TGTGCCAGCAGCCGAGAAACCGGGACAGGGATTCGAAAACTGTTTTTT. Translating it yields CASSRETGTGIRKLFF.

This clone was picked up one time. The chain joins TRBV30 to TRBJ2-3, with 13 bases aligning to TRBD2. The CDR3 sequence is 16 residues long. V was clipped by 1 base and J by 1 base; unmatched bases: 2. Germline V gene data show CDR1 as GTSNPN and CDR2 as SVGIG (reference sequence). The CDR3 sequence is CAWSGLAGGGTDTQYF. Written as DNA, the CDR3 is TGTGCCTGGAGTGGACTAGCGGGGGGAGGCACAGATACGCAGTATTTT. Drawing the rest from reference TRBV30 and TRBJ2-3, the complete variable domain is SQTIHQWPATLVQPVGSPLSLECTVEGTSNPNLYWYRQAAGRGLQLLFYSVGIGQISSEVPQNLSASRPQDRQFILSSKKLLLSDSGFYLCAWSGLAGGGTDTQYFGPGTRLTVL.

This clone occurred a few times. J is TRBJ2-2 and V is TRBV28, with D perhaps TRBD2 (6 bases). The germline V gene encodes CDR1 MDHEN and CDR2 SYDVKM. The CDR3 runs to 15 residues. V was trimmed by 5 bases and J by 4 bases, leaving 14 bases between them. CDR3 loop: CASSPRGGSTGELFF. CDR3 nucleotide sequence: TGTGCCAGCAGTCCCCGTGGGGGGAGCACCGGGGAGCTGTTTTTT.

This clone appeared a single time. CDR3 residues: CASSIRLNQPQHF. The CDR3 bases are TGTGCCAGTAGTATACGTCTCAATCAGCCCCAGCATTTT. V gene TRBV19 combines with J gene TRBJ1-5; D gene unclear. The CDR3 length is 13 residues. V was clipped by 2 bases and J by 3 bases, with 5 bases between them. Germline CDR1 is LNHDA and CDR2 is SQIVND (reference sequence).

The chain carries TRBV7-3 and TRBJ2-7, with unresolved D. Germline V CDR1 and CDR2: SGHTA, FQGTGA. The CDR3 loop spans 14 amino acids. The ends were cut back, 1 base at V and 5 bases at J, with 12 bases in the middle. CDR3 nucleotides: TGTGCCAGCAGCTTAATTGTCCAATCCAACGAGCAGTACTTC. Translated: CASSLIVQSNEQYF.

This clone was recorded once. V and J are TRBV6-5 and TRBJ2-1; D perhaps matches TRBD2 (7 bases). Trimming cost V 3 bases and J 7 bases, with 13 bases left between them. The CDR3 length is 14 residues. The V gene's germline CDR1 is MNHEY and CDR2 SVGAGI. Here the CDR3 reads CASSYEGGSNEQFF. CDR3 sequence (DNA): TGTGCCAGCAGTTATGAGGGGGGGTCAAATGAGCAGTTCTTC.

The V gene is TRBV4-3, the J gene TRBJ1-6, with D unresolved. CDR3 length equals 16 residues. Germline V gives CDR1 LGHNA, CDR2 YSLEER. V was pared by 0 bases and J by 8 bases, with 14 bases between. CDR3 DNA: TGCGCCAGCAGCCAAGATTTCGAGTATTTGTATTCACCCCTCCACTTT. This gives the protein CASSQDFEYLYSPLHF.